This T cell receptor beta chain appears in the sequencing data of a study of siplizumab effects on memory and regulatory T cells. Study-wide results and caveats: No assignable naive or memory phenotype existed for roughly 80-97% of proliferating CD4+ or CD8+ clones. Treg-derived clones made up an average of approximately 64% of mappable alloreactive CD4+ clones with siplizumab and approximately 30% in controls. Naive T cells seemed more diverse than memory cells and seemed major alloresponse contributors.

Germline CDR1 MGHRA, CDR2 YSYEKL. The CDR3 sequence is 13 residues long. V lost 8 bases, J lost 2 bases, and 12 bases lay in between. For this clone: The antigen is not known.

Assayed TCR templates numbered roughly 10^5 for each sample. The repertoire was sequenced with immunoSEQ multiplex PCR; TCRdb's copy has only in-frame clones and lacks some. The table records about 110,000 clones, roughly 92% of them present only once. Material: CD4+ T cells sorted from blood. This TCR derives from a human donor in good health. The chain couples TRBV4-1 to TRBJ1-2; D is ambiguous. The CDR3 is CASSSTGNYGYTF. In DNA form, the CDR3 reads TGCGCCAGCTCCTCGACGGGGAACTATGGCTACACCTTC.